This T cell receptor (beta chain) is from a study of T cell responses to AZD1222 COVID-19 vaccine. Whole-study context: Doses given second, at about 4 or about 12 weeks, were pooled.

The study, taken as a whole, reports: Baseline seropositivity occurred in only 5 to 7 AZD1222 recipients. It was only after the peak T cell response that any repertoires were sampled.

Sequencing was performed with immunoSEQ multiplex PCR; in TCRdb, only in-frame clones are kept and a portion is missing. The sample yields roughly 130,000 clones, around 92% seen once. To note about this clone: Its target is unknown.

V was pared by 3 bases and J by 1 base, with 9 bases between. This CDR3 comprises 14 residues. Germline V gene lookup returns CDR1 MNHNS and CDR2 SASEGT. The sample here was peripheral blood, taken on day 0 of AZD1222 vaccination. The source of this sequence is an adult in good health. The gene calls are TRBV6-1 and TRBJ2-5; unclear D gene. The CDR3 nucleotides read TGTGCCAGCAGTGAGAGTTCAGTCCAAGAGACCCAGTACTTC. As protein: CASSESSVQETQYF.